Sequencing of this T cell receptor beta chain was carried out in a study of early T cells in non-severe SARS-CoV-2 infection. TCRdb re-called the 5' RACE reads through MiXCR, storing one row per CDR3 protein. The repertoire holds around 86,000 distinct CDR3 sequences, with about 15% as singletons. There are 15 residues in the CDR3. Trimming pared 0 bases from V and 5 bases from J, leaving 13 bases between. Germline assignment: CDR1 LGHDT and CDR2 YNNKEL (reference sequence). In this sample, this clonotype turned up a few times. The sample taken for sequencing was whole blood. This receptor was taken from an adult who was a healthcare worker with PCR-confirmed SARS-CoV-2 infection or an uninfected control (not recorded which). This sequence joins TRBV3-1 and TRBJ2-5, with D maybe TRBD1 (5 bases). The CDR3 sequence is CASSQDPGKTETQYF. The CDR3 nucleotides are TGTGCCAGCAGCCAAGATCCAGGGAAGACGGAGACCCAGTACTTC.